This TCR beta chain was observed in a study of blood T cell repertoires in COVID-19. Study-wide background: Samples of COVID-19 (acute and convalescent) were obtained from the United States, Italy and Spain.

The CDR3 loop spans 11 amino acids. V lost 5 bases to trimming and J lost 10 bases, with 9 bases between them. Germline V gene data show CDR1 as PRHDT and CDR2 as FYEKMQ (reference sequence). This clone occurred once. In the source study's methods: Amplified reference gene primers provided the basis for estimating nucleated cell counts. Profiled with immunoSEQ multiplex PCR; TCRdb holds only in-frame clones, not every one. The V and J calls and clone size are taken from that table; D and trimming were inferred from the DNA. The sample yields about 200,000 clones, 84% seen once. The origin of this receptor is a woman of 80 years or more with COVID-19, enrolled during active disease. The source material was peripheral blood. The chain carries TRBV13 and TRBJ2-1; D is possibly TRBD2 (6 bases). The CDR3 loop reads CASSRLAEQFF. In nucleotides, the CDR3 is TGTGCCAGCAGCCGCCTAGCGGAGCAGTTCTTC.